The clone carrying this T cell receptor beta chain was seen many times. Healthy controls consisted of blood bank volunteers in Maryland, USA. The data originate from a study of neurological immune-mediated disorders. The ends were cut back, 1 base at V and 3 bases at J, with 17 bases in the middle. The CDR3 is 16 residues long. Germline CDR1 reads SGDLS; CDR2 reads YYNGEE. Every sequencing run drew on 15-18 subjects and yielded over 170 million TCR-beta sequences. TCRdb itself ran the 5' RACE reads through MiXCR, one entry per CDR3 protein. The profile shows some 29,000 distinct CDR3 sequences, 9.5% to 13% of them singletons.

This sequence was found in a woman aged 60-75 years in good health. Material: PBMCs. The chain couples TRBV9 to TRBJ2-7, with D maybe TRBD2 (7 bases). The chain's CDR3 is CASSVRGAGEGYEQYF. In DNA, the CDR3 is TGTGCCAGCAGCGTACGGGGGGCAGGGGAGGGCTACGAGCAGTACTTC.